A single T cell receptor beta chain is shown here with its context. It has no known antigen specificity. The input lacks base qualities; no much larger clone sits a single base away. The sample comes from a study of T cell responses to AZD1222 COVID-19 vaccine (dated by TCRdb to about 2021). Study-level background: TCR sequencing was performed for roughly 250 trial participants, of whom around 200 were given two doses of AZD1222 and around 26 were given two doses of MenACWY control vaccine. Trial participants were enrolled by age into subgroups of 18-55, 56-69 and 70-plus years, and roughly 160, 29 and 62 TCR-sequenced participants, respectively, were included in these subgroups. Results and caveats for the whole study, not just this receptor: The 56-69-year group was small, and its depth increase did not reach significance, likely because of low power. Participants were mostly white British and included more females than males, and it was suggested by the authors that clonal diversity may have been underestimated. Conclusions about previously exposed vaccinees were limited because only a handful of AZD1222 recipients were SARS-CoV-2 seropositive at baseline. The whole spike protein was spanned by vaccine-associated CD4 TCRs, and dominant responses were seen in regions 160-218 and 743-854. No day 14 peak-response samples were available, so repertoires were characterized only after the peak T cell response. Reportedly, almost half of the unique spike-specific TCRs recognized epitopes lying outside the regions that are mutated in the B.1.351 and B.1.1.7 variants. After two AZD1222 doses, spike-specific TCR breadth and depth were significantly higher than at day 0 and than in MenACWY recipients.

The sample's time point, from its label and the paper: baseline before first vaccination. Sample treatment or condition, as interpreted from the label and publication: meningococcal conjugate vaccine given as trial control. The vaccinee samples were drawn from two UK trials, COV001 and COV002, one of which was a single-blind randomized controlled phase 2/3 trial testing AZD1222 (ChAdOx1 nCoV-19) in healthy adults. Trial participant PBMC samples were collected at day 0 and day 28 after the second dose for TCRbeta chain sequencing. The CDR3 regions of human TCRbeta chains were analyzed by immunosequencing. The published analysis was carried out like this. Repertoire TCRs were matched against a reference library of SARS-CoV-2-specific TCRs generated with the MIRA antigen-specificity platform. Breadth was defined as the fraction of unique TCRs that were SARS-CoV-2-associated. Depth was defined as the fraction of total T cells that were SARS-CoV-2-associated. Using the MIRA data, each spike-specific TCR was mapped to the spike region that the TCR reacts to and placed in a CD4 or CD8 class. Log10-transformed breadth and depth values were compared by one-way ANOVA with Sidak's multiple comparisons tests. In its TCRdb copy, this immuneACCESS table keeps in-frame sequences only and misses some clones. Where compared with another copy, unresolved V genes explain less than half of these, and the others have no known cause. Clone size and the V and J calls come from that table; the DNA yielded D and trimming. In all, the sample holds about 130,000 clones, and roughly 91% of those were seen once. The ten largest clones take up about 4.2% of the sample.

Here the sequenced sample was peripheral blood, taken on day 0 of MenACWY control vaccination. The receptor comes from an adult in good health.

The nucleotides are TGTGCCAGCAGCACACCGGCCAAAAACATTCAGTACTTC. This yields the protein CASSTPAKNIQYF. This receptor chain uses TRBV6-2 or TRBV6-3 and TRBJ2-4, with no confident D gene call. CDR1 and CDR2 were assigned from the germline V gene as MNHEY and SVGEGT. The CDR3 holds 13 amino acids from the cysteine to the phenylalanine. Only CDR3 DNA is held: 39 bases, read in frame from base 1. V is pared back by 6 bases and J by 1 base, with 7 bases lying between the germline termini.